What follows are 4 T cell receptor beta chains derived from one specimen sequenced in a study of T cells in localized non-small cell lung cancer. The method was immunoSEQ multiplex PCR; TCRdb's version includes in-frame clones alone and lacks a portion of them. The sample holds about 78,000 clones, approximately 84% seen once. The sequencing used peripheral blood, collected before any cancer treatment. Receptor source: a man aged 35 to 70 with stage I lung adenocarcinoma.

The rearrangement uses TRBV7-6 and TRBJ2-3; the D is unclear. In germline, CDR1 is SGHVS, CDR2 FNYEAQ. Trimming removed 2 bases at V and 0 bases at J, with 9 bases between. The length of the CDR3 is 15 residues. For the CDR3, the DNA is TGTGCCAGCAGCTTACAACCTTCTAGCACAGATACGCAGTATTTT. This translates into CASSLQPSSTDTQYF.

The chain recombines TRBV27 with TRBJ2-1; weak D call: TRBD2 (6 bases). CDR3 length equals 14 residues. Trimming cost V 5 bases and J 6 bases, with 14 bases left between them. The V gene's germline CDR1 is MNHEY and CDR2 SMNVEV (reference sequence). The CDR3 bases are TGTGCCAGCAGTAAATTAGGGACTTTCAATGAGCAGTTCTTC. This sequence encodes CASSKLGTFNEQFF.

This clone has just a few counts. The chain joins TRBV6-5 to TRBJ2-7, with a weak D call TRBD1 (5 bases). Trimming took off 5 bases at V and 2 bases at J, with 10 bases between the two ends. Looked up from germline, CDR1 is MNHEY and CDR2 is SVGAGI. The length of the CDR3 is 13 residues. Written as DNA, the CDR3 is TGTGCCAGCAGTAACAGGTACGCCTACGAGCAGTACTTC. Residues: CASSNRYAYEQYF.

This clone occurred a few times. The chain joins TRBV5-1 to TRBJ2-7, with TRBD2 matching over 10 bases. The germline V gene encodes CDR1 SGHRS and CDR2 YFSETQ. CDR3 size: 15 residues. Trimming cost V 4 bases and J 1 base; bases outside gene matches: 5. CDR3 in amino acids: CASSRTSGISYEQYF. DNA for the CDR3: TGCGCCAGCAGCAGAACTAGCGGGATATCCTACGAGCAGTACTTC.